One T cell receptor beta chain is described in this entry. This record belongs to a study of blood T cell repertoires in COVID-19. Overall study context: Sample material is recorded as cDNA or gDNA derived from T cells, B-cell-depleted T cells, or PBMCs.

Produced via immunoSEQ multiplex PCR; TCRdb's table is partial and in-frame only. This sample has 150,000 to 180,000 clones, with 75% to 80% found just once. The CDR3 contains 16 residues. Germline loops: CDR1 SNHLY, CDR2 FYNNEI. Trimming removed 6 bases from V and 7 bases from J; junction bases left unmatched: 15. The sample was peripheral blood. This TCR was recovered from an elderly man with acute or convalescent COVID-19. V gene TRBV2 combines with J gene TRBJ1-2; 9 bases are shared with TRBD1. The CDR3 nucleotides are TGTGCCAGCAGGACAGGGGGTAGACCCCTCTTGTCTGGCTACACCTTC. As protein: CASRTGGRPLLSGYTF.